The clone carrying this TCR beta chain has a handful of counts. Antigen: not known. The data originate from a study of cytomegalovirus exposure and HLA in healthy donors. Trimming removed 5 bases at V and 2 bases at J, with 7 bases between. Germline CDR1 is SGHVS and CDR2 is FQNEAQ. This CDR3 contains 12 residues. Donors in the study were healthy people who gave bone marrow. Study-level points and caveats: Overall, around 160 TCR beta chains were annotated as cytomegalovirus-associated. An analysis was carried out at a later point. It showed that HLA-associated TCR beta chains were more clonally expanded than equally common non-associated chains. Sequencing likely generated an artifact that appeared as a cluster of highly shared sequence variants.

The PCR made use of 60 Vbeta and 13 Jbeta primers. The method was immunoSEQ multiplex PCR; TCRdb's version includes in-frame clones alone and lacks a portion of them. Of approximately 110,000 clones in the sample, 73% were seen once. V gene TRBV7-8 combines with J gene TRBJ2-7; D perhaps matches TRBD1 (5 bases). Material for sequencing was PBMCs. The TCR was taken from a man in his forties in good health and CMV-seronegative. The chain's CDR3 is CASSGRAYEQYF. CDR3 coding DNA: TGTGCCAGCAGCGGCAGGGCCTACGAGCAGTACTTC. The entire variable domain, with the rest obtained from reference TRBV7-8 and TRBJ2-7, is as follows: GAGVSQSPRYKVAKRGQDVALRCDPISGHVSLFWYQQALGQGPEFLTYFQNEAQLDKSGLPSDRFFAERPEGSVSTLKIQRTQQEDSAVYLCASSGRAYEQYFGPGTRLTVT.